The TCR beta chain described here comes from a study of T cell responses to AZD1222 COVID-19 vaccine. Sequencing used immunoSEQ multiplex PCR; TCRdb keeps in-frame clones, though not all of them. The sample lists 95,000 to 150,000 clones, roughly 91% occurring once. V was cut by 3 bases and J by 4 bases, with 12 bases left in between. The CDR3 has 14 amino acids. The germline V gene encodes CDR1 SGHNT and CDR2 YYREEE (reference sequence). Study-level points and caveats: Mostly white British, mostly female donors; authors suggested clonal diversity may be underestimated. Receipt of two AZD1222 doses was followed by a rise in Spike-specific TCR breadth and depth.

Points on this clone: Its antigen is still unknown.

The sample was peripheral blood, taken 28 days after the second AZD1222 dose. The receptor was isolated from an adult who received the AZD1222 COVID-19 vaccine. This chain connects TRBV5-4 to TRBJ2-3; tentative D call: TRBD2 (7 bases). The chain's CDR3 is CASSSGGRADTQYF. The CDR3 DNA follows: TGTGCCAGCAGCTCGGGGGGCCGCGCAGATACGCAGTATTTT. Variable domain in full (rest from reference TRBV5-4 and TRBJ2-3): ETGVTQSPTHLIKTRGQQVTLRCSSQSGHNTVSWYQQALGQGPQFIFQYYREEENGRGNFPPRFSGLQFPNYSSELNVNALELDDSALYLCASSSGGRADTQYFGPGTRLTVL.